This T cell receptor (beta chain) was documented in a study of blood T cell repertoires in COVID-19. Study context: Researchers got acute and convalescent COVID-19 samples from the United States, Italy and Spain. T cells, B-cell-depleted T cells, or PBMCs provided the cDNA or gDNA that served as material.

Original analysis: Amplification with reference gene primers provided the estimates of nucleated cell counts. Method: immunoSEQ multiplex PCR; TCRdb's copy keeps in-frame clones and lacks some. V, J and clone size are taken as reported in that table, and D and trimming were inferred from the DNA itself. The table shows around 250,000 clones, with just over 85% occurring only once. The sequencing input was peripheral blood. The source is a woman aged 25 to 39 with active or convalescent COVID-19.

The CDR3 DNA sequence: TGTGCCAGTAGTATAGTGGACAGAGGCTTCTACCGGCCCCAGCATTTT. Its translation is CASSIVDRGFYRPQHF. This chain links TRBV19 with TRBJ1-5, with D maybe TRBD1 (6 bases). Germline values: CDR1 LNHDA, CDR2 SQIVND (reference sequence). Trimming took 1 base from V and 9 from J, leaving 19 bases between them. CDR3 length equals 16 residues.